What follows describes a single T cell receptor beta chain. Repertoires were generated with immunoSEQ multiplex PCR, while TCRdb's copy carries only in-frame clones and drops some. The table records 200,000 to 250,000 clones, roughly 80% of them present only once. The record originates from a study of blood T cell repertoires in COVID-19. Study context: Acute and convalescent COVID-19 specimens originated in the United States, Italy and Spain. T cells, B-cell-depleted T cells, or PBMCs provided the cDNA or gDNA that served as material.

A Seattle source enrolled patients during active infection and followed them longitudinally. The ends were cut back, 3 bases at V and 6 bases at J, with 18 bases in the middle. The CDR3 is 15 residues long. Germline lookup yields CDR1 LNHNV and CDR2 YYDKDF (reference sequence). This chain links TRBV15 with TRBJ2-7, with TRBD2 as a possible D gene (6 bases). The material sequenced was peripheral blood. This sequence was found in a woman of 80 years or more with COVID-19, enrolled during active disease. The CDR3: CATSRAPLGGVEQYF. As DNA, the CDR3 is TGTGCCACCAGCAGGGCCCCACTCGGCGGGGTCGAGCAGTACTTC.